This TCR beta chain was identified in a study of T cells in Graves' hyperthyroidism and ophthalmopathy. Germline assignment: CDR1 MNHEY and CDR2 SMNVEV (reference sequence). V shed 2 bases and J 5 bases; nucleotides not matched to a gene: 5. The CDR3 has 15 residues. Ten or more counts support this clonotype. Stable Graves' hyperthyroidism meant no ophthalmopathy progression within 18 months. TCR beta CDR3 region amplification was performed from RNA transcripts. The TCR CDR3 first-round RT-PCR relied on the HTBI primer set. Each CDR3 protein gets one entry after TCRdb re-called the multiplex PCR reads with MiXCR. Of some 400,000 distinct CDR3 sequences listed, approximately 15% were seen once; the top ten hold approximately 10%.

The specimen sequenced was blood. The rearrangement joins TRBV27 to TRBJ2-5; 10 nucleotides line up with TRBD2. This TCR was sampled from a woman aged 60-75 years with Graves' hyperthyroidism. The CDR3 DNA reads TGTGCCAGCAGTTTAATTAGCGGGAGGTCGGAGACCCAGTACTTC. It specifies CASSLISGRSETQYF.